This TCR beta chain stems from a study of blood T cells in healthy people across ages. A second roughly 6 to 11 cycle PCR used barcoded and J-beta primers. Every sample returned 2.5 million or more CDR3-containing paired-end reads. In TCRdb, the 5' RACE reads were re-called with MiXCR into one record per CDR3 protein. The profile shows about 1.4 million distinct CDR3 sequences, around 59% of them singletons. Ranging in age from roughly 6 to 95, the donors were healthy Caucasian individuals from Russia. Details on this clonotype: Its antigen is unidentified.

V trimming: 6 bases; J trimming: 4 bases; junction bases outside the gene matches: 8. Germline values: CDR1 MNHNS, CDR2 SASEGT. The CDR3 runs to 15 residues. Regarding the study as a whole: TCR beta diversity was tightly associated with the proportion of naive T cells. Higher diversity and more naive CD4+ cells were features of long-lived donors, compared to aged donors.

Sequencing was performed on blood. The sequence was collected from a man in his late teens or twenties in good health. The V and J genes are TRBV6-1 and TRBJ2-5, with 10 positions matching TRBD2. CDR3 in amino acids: CASSRPSGRRETQYF. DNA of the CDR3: TGTGCCAGCAGCAGACCTAGCGGGAGACGAGAGACCCAGTACTTC.